This T cell receptor beta chain was obtained from a study of blood T cell repertoires in COVID-19 (dated by TCRdb to 2019 to 2021). Describing the broader study: Collaborator samples came from the United States, Italy and Spain and covered acute and convalescent phases of COVID-19. The material from the prospective study consisted of cDNA or gDNA derived from T cells, B-cell-depleted T cells, or PBMCs. The dataset comprised deeply sampled blood TCRbeta repertoires from subjects exposed to, actively infected with, or recovered from COVID-19. A freely available public database, intended as a resource for researchers studying the immune response to SARS-CoV-2, is where the repertoires were released. Samples came from the ongoing ImmuneRACE study (first 160 participants) plus 1,254 subjects from 6 global collaborators. The sample metadata nearly always contained a de-identified subject ID, COVID-19 status, age in years and sex. Where available, HLA class I and class II types were obtained from metadata supplied by the sample provider rather than from assay-based typing. The investigation overall reported the following: The amount of clinical and demographic metadata varied by source and participant and was provided uncurated.

TCRbeta CDR3 regions were amplified from genomic DNA using the immunoSEQ Assay, a bias-controlled multiplex PCR. Regarding the original processing steps: The number of nucleated cells in each sample was estimated by amplification of reference gene primers within the assay. Sequence reads were collapsed and filtered to measure the absolute abundance of every unique TCRbeta CDR3 rearrangement. For each sample, productive Simpson clonality was calculated as the square root of Simpson's diversity index across productive rearrangements. This immuneACCESS table, as held by TCRdb, lists in-frame sequences with V and J called but not all clones. Of the missing ones, under half trace to an unresolved V gene in checked studies; the others have no known cause. V, J and clone size derive from that table, while D and trimming were established from the DNA sequence. Across this sample there are 250,000 to 300,000 clones, with under 90% seen only once. The top ten clones comprise under 3% of the sample.

About this clone: Its antigen target is currently unknown. The sample holds no much larger clone one base away, and base qualities are not on file.

Collaborating institutions collected whole blood in K2EDTA tubes following their own protocols. Collaborator samples were shipped for TCRbeta analysis as frozen whole blood, isolated PBMCs, or DNA extracted from either sample type. The material sequenced was peripheral blood. The origin of this receptor is a woman aged 55 to 70 with active or convalescent COVID-19.

CDR3 loop: CASSQASVREKLFF. The DNA reads TGCGCCAGCAGCCAAGCATCGGTTCGGGAAAAACTGTTTTTT. Here the chain combines TRBV4-1 and TRBJ1-4; the D gene identity is not certain. Sequences MGHRA (CDR1) and YSYEKL (CDR2) are obtained from the germline V gene. Including cysteine and phenylalanine, the CDR3 has 14 amino acids. Of the read, only the CDR3 DNA is kept; its 42 bases are in frame from base 1. The V and J ends are trimmed by 1 base and 8 bases, leaving 11 bases between them.